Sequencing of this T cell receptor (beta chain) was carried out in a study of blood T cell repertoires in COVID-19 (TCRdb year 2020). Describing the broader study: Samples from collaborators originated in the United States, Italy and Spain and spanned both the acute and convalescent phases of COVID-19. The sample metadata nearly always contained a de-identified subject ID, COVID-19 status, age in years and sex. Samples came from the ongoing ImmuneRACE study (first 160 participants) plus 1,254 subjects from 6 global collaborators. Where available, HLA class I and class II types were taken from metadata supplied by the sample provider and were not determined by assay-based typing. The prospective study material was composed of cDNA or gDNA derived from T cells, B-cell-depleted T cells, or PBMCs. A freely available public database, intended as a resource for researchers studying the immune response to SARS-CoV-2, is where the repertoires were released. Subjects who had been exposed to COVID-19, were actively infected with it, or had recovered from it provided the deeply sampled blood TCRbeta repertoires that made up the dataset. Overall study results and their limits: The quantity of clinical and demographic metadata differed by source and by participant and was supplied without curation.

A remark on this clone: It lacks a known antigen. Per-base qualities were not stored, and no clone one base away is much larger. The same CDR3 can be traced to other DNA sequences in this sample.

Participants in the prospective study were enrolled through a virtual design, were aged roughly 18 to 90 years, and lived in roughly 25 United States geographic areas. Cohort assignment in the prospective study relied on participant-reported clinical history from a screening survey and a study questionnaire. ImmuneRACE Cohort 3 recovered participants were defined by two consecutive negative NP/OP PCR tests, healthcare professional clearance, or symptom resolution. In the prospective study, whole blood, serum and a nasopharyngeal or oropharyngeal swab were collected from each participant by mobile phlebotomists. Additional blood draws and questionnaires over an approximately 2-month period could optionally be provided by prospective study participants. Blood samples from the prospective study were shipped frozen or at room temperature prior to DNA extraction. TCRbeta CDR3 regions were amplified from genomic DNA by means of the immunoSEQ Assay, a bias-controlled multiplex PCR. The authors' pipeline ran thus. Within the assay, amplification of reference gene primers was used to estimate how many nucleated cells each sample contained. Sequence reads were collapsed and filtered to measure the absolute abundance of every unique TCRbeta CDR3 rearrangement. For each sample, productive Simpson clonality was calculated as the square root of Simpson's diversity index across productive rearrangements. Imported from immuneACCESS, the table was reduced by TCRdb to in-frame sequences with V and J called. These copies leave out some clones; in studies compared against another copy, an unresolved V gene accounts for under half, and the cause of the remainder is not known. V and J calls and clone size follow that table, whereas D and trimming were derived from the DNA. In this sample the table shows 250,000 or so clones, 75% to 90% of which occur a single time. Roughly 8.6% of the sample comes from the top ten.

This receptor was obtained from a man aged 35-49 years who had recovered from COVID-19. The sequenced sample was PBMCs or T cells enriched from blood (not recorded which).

The CDR3 sequence is CASSLASGSTDTQYF. The bases are TGTGCCAGCAGCTTAGCTAGCGGGAGCACAGATACGCAGTATTTT. This chain joins TRBV7-2 to TRBJ2-3, with 7 central nucleotides matching TRBD2. The CDR3 has 15 amino acids, counting the end cysteine and phenylalanine. The retained sequence is limited to the CDR3, 45 bases, with the frame set at the first base. The germline V gene provides CDR1 SGHTA and CDR2 FQGNSA. The germline V end is reduced by 0 bases and the J end by 0 bases; junction bases left unmatched: 0.